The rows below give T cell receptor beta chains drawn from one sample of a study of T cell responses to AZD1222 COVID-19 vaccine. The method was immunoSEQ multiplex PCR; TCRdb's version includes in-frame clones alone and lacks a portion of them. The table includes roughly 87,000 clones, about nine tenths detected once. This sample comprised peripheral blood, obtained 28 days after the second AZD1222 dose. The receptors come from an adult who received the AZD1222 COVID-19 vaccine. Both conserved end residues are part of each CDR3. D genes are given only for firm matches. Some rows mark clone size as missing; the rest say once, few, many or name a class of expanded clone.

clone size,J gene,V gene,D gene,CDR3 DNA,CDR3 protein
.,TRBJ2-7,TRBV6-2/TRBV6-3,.,TGTGCCAGCAGTTACTCTTCCTACGAGCAGTACTTC,CASSYSSYEQYF
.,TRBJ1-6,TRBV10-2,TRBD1,TGCGCCAGCAGTGGGGCGACAGGGCCTTCACCCCTCCACTTT,CASSGATGPSPLHF
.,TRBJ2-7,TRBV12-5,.,TGTGCTAGTGGTTTGGAGGACTACGAGCAGTACTTC,CASGLEDYEQYF
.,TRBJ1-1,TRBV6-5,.,TGTGCCAGCATTGGTAGGAACACTGAAGCTTTCTTT,CASIGRNTEAFF
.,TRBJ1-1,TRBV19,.,TGTGCCAGTAGTATAGCCGCCGGGGGCAACACTGAAGCTTTCTTT,CASSIAAGGNTEAFF
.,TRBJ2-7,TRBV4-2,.,TGTGCCAGCAGCCAAGATCCGGCGATTTCTAGAGAGCAGTACTTC,CASSQDPAISREQYF
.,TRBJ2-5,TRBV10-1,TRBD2,TGCGCCAGCAGTGAAGGTAGCGGGAGGGCCCAAGAGACCCAGTACTTC,CASSEGSGRAQETQYF
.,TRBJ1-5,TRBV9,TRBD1,TGTGCCAGCAGCCAGGACAGGGGTAATCAGCCCCAGCATTTT,CASSQDRGNQPQHF
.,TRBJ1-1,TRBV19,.,TGTGCCAGTAGTCAAGTGGGTTCTGAAGCTTTCTTT,CASSQVGSEAFF
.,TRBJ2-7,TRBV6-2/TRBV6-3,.,TGTGCCAGCAGTTACTACGGGCCTGGCGAGCAGTACTTC,CASSYYGPGEQYF
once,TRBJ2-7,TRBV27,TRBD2,TGTGCCAGCACCCCTAAGTGGGGGGGAGTCTACGAGCAGTACTTC,CASTPKWGGVYEQYF
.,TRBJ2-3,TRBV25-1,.,TGTGCCAGCAGTGAGTGGGCGGGGAACCGACAAGATACGCAGTATTTT,CASSEWAGNRQDTQYF
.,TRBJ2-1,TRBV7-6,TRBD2,TGTGCCAGCAGCTCCCCGGGACTAGCGGGGCTCTCCTACAATGAGCAGTTCTTC,CASSSPGLAGLSYNEQFF
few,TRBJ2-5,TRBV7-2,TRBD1,TGTGCCAGCAGCCAAGGGGCCAGGGGGCATGGGACCCAGTACTTC,CASSQGARGHGTQYF
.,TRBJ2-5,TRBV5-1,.,TGCGCCAGCAGCTCCGGACGGCTCCAAGAGACCCAGTACTTC,CASSSGRLQETQYF
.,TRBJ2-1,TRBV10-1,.,TGCGCCAGCAGTGTCGGGGGCGGTGAGCAGTTCTTC,CASSVGGGEQFF
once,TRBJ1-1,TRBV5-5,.,TGTGCCAGCAGCTCGCGACAGCCGAACACTGAAGCTTTCTTT,CASSSRQPNTEAFF
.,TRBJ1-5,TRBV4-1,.,TGCGCCAGCAGCCAAGTGGACATCGGACAGCCCCAGCATTTT,CASSQVDIGQPQHF
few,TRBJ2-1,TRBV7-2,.,TGTGCCAGCAGCTTAGGCCCAACCCGCCGCAATGAGCAGTTCTTC,CASSLGPTRRNEQFF
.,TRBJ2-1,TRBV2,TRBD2,TGTGCCAGCAGTGACCTAGCGGGAGTTTGGAATGAGCAGTTCTTC,CASSDLAGVWNEQFF
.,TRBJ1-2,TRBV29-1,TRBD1,TGCAGCGTTGAAGATCCCAGGGGACAGCACTATGGCTACACCTTC,CSVEDPRGQHYGYTF
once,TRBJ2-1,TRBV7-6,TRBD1,TGTGCCAGCAGCTCCTGGACAGGGGGCTACAATGAGCAGTTCTTC,CASSSWTGGYNEQFF
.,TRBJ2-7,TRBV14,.,TGTGCCAGCAGCCAAGTCGCTCGGCCAGGCGCCTACGAGCAGTACTTC,CASSQVARPGAYEQYF
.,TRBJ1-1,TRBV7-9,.,TGTGCCAGCAGCCTGAGAGCTGAAGCTTTCTTT,CASSLRAEAFF
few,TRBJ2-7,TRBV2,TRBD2,TGTGCCAGCAGTGTGACGGGAGGGCCGAACGAGCAGTACTTC,CASSVTGGPNEQYF
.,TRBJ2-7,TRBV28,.,TGTGCCACCGAAGAACTAACACTCTCCTACGAGCAGTACTTC,CATEELTLSYEQYF
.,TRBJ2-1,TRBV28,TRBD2,TGTGCCAGCAGTTTATCTCCGACTAGCGGGAGTGGTAATGAGCAGTTCTTC,CASSLSPTSGSGNEQFF
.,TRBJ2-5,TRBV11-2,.,TGTGCCAGCAGCTTAGTTGGGGGAGAGACCCAGTACTTC,CASSLVGGETQYF
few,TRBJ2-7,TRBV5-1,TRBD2,TGCGCCAGCAGCTTGGTCGCGGGGGCCTACGAGCAGTACTTC,CASSLVAGAYEQYF
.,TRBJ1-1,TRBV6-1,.,TGTGCCAGCAGTGATCGGGTATGGACTGAAGCTTTCTTT,CASSDRVWTEAFF
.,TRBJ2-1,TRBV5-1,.,TGCGCCAGCAGCACGGGATACTTCCGGGACAATGAGCAGTTCTTC,CASSTGYFRDNEQFF
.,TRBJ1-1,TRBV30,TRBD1,TGTGCCTGGAGGGACAGGGGGGTCACTGAAGCTTTCTTT,CAWRDRGVTEAFF
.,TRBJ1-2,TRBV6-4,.,TGTGCCAGCAGTGAATCAGGCACGGGGTATGGCTACACCTTC,CASSESGTGYGYTF
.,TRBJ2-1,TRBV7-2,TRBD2,TGTGCCAGCAGCTTAATAGCGGGAGGTGGGAATGAGCAGTTCTTC,CASSLIAGGGNEQFF
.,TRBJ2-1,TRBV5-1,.,TGCGCCAGCAGCTTGGGTGGGGGCCTCTACAATGAGCAGTTCTTC,CASSLGGGLYNEQFF
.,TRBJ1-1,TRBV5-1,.,TGCGCCAGCAGCTCCAACATAAACACTGAAGCTTTCTTT,CASSSNINTEAFF
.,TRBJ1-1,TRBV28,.,TGTGCCAGCAGTTTAGGCGGACAGTACTATATTGAAGCTTTCTTT,CASSLGGQYYIEAFF
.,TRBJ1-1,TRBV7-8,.,TGTGCCAGCAGCGTAGACGGTAACTTGAACACTGAAGCTTTCTTT,CASSVDGNLNTEAFF
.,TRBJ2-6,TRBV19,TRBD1,TGTGCCAGTACCGGCGGCAGGGGGCTTTTGACTGGGGCCAACGTCCTGACTTTC,CASTGGRGLLTGANVLTF
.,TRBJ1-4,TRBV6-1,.,TGTGCCAGCAGTGAGAATAATGAAAAACTGTTTTTT,CASSENNEKLFF
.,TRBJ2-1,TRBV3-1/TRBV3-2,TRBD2,TGTGCCAGCAGCCTAGCGGGAGACTACAATGAGCAGTTCTTC,CASSLAGDYNEQFF
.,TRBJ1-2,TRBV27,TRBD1,TGTGCCAGCAGTTCTGGACAGGGGAGTGGCTATGGCTACACCTTC,CASSSGQGSGYGYTF
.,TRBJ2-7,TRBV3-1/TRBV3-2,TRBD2,TGTGCCAGCAGCCAATCGCTAGCGGGAGCCGGGTGGTACTTC,CASSQSLAGAGWYF
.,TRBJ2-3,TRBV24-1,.,TGTGCCACCTCCCTCGATGGCACAGATACGCAGTATTTT,CATSLDGTDTQYF
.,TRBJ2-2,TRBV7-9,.,TGTGCCAGCAGCAAGAGGGCAGGGGAGTCCGGGGAGCTGTTTTTT,CASSKRAGESGELFF
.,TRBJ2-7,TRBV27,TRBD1,TGTGCCAGCAGTTTCACAGGGGGATCCTACGAGCAGTACTTC,CASSFTGGSYEQYF
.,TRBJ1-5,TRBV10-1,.,TGCGCCAGCAGTGCAGATATCAATCAGCCCCAGCATTTT,CASSADINQPQHF
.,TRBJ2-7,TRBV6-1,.,TGTGCCAGCAGTGAAGCGGGAGGACTCTACGAGCAGTACTTC,CASSEAGGLYEQYF
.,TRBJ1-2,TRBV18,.,TGTGCCAGCTCACCACCGCGGACAGCAAACTATGGCTACACCTTC,CASSPPRTANYGYTF
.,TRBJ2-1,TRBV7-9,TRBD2,TGTGCCAGCAGCTTAGTGGGACTAGAATCCGATGAGCAGTTCTTC,CASSLVGLESDEQFF
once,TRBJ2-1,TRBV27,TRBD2,TGTGCCAGCAGTTTATCCGGGCTAGCGGGAGGGAATGAGCAGTTCTTC,CASSLSGLAGGNEQFF
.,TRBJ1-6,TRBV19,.,TGTGCCAGTAGCCCGGCCCAGTTAGGGTCCTATAATTCACCCCTCCACTTT,CASSPAQLGSYNSPLHF
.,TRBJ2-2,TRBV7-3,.,TGTGCCAGCAGCTTTGGCACCGGGGAGCTGTTTTTT,CASSFGTGELFF
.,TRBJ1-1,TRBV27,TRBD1,TGTGCCAGCAGAAAGGGACAGGTACTTAACACTGAAGCTTTCTTT,CASRKGQVLNTEAFF
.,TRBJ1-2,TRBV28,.,TGTGCCAGCAGTTTGGGCGGCCACTATGGCTACACCTTC,CASSLGGHYGYTF
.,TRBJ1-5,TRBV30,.,TGTGCCTGGAGTTCTGGACCCAATCAGCCCCAGCATTTT,CAWSSGPNQPQHF
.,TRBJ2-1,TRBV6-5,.,TGTGCCAGCAGACTCGGACAGTTCAATGAGCAGTTCTTC,CASRLGQFNEQFF
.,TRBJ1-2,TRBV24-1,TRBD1,TGTGCCACCAGTGAGACAGGGGGGAAAGCTAACTATGGCTACACCTTC,CATSETGGKANYGYTF
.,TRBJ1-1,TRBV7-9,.,TGTGCCAGCAGCTTAGTCAACGCGAACACTGAAGCTTTCTTT,CASSLVNANTEAFF
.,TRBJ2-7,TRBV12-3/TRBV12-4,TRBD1,TGTGCCAGCAGTCGGACAGGGATCTACGAGCAGTACTTC,CASSRTGIYEQYF